The present T cell receptor beta chain was sequenced within a study of CD8+ T cells in alopecia areata. The CDR3 runs to 17 residues. Per germline, CDR1 SGHRS and CDR2 YFSETQ. V dropped 1 base and J dropped 0 bases, with 15 bases sitting between them. Regarding this clone: What it binds is not known.

The authors sorted CD4+ and CD8+ T cells from PBMCs. Sequencing used cDNA as its template, made by extracting RNA and reverse transcribing it. Libraries were prepared by immunoSEQ multiplex PCR; TCRdb keeps only in-frame clonotypes and omits some of them. The profile shows some 150,000 clones, 62% of them singletons. Findings of the study overall: It was less clear whether patients shared TCRs than it was in mice, possibly because of HLA. For lesional scalp, especially alopecia totalis/universalis, clonality was higher than in normal scalp.

Sequenced: CD8+ T cells sorted from blood. The rearrangement uses TRBV5-1 and TRBJ2-3, with D perhaps matching TRBD2 (6 bases). This clonotype was sampled from a human donor in good health. CDR3 in DNA: TGCGCCAGCAGCTTGTCCTTTAGCGGCCCTAGCACAGATACGCAGTATTTT. It encodes CASSLSFSGPSTDTQYF.